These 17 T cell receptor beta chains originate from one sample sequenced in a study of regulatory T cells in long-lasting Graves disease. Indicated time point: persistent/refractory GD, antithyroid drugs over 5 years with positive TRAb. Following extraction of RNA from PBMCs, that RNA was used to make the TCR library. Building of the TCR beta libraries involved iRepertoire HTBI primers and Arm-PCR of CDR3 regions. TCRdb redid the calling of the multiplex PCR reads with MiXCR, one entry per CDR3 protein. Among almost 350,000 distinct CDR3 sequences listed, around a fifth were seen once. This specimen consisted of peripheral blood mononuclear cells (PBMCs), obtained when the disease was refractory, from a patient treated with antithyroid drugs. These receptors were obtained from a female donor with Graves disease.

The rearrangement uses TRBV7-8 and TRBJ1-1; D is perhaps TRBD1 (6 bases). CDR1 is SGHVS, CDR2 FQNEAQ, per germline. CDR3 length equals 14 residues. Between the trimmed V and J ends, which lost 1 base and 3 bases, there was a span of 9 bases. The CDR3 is CASSLDRAYTEAFF. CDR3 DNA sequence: TGTGCCAGCAGCTTAGACAGGGCTTACACTGAAGCTTTCTTT.

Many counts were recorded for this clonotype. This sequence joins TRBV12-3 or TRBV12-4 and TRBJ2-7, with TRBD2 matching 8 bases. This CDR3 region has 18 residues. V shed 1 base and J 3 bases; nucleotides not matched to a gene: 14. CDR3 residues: CASSLVGRGGTTLYEQYF. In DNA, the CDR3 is TGTGCCAGCAGTTTAGTCGGCCGGGGGGGAACCACCCTCTACGAGCAGTACTTC.

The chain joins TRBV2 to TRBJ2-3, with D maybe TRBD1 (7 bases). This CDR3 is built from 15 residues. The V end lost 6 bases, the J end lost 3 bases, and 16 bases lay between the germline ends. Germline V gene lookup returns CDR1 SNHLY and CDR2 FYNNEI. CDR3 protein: CASRFRGASTDTQYF. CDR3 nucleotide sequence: TGTGCCAGCAGGTTCAGGGGGGCGTCGACAGATACGCAGTATTTT. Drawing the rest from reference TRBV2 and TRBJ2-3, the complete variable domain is EPEVTQTPSHQVTQMGQEVILRCVPISNHLYFYWYRQILGQKVEFLVSFYNNEISEKSEIFDDQFSVERPDGSNFTLKIRSTKLEDSAMYFCASRFRGASTDTQYFGPGTRLTVL.

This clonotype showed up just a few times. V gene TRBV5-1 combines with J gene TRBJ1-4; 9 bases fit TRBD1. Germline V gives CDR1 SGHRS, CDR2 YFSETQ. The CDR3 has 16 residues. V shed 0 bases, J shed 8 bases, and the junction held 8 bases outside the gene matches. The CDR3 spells CASSLATGGRGEKLFF. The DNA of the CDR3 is TGCGCCAGCAGCTTGGCGACAGGGGGGAGAGGAGAAAAACTGTTTTTT.

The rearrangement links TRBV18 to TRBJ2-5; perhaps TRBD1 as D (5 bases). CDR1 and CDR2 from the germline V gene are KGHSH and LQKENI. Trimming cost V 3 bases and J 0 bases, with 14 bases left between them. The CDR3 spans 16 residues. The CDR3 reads CASSPGHTLNQETQYF. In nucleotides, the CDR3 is TGTGCCAGCTCACCGGGGCATACTTTGAACCAAGAGACCCAGTACTTC.

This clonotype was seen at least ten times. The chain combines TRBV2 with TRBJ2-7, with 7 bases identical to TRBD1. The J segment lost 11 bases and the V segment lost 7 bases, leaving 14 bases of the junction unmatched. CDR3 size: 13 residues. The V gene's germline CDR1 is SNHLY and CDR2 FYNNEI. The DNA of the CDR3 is TGTGCCAGCACCTTCACGACAGGGACACCGGAGTACTTC. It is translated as CASTFTTGTPEYF.

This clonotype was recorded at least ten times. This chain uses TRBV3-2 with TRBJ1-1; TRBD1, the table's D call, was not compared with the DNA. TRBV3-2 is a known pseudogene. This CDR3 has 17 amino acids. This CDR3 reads CASSQGQGLIGGPEAFF. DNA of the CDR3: TGTGCCAGCAGCCAAGGGCAGGGTCTAATTGGGGGTCCTGAAGCTTTCTTT.

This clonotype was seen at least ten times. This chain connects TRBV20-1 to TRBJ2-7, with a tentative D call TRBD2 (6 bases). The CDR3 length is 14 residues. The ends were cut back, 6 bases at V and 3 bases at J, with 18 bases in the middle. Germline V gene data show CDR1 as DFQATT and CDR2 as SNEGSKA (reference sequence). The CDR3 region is CSATRAAGIYEQYF. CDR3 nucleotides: TGCAGTGCCACCCGCGCGGCGGGAATCTACGAGCAGTACTTC.

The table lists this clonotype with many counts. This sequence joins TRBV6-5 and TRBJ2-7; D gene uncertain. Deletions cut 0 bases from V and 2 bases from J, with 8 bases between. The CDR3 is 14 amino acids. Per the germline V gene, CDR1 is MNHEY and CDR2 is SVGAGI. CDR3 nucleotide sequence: TGTGCCAGCAGTTACTCCGGCCCCCCCTACGAGCAGTACTTC. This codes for CASSYSGPPYEQYF.

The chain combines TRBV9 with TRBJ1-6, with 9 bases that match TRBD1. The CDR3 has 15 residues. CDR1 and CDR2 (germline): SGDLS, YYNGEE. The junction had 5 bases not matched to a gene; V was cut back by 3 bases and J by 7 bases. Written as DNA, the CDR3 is TGTGCCAGCAGCGCCACCGGGACAGGGAATTCACCCCTCCACTTT. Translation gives CASSATGTGNSPLHF. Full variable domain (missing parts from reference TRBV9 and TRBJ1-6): DSGVTQTPKHLITATGQRVTLRCSPRSGDLSVYWYQQSLDQGLQFLIQYYNGEERAKGNILERFSAQQFPDLHSELNLSSLELGDSALYFCASSATGTGNSPLHFGNGTRLTVT.

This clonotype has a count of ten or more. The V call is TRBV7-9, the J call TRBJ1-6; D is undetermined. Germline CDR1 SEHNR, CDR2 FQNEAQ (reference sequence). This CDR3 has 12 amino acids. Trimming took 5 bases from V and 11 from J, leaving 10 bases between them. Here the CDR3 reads CASSATEAPLHF. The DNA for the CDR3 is TGTGCCAGCAGCGCTACGGAGGCACCCCTCCACTTT.

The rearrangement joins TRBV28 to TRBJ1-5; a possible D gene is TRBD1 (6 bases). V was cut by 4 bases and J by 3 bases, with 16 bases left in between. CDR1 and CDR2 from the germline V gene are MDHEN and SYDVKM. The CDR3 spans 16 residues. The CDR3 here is CASSSSVRGDNQPQHF. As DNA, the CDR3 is TGTGCCAGCAGTTCGAGCGTAAGGGGGGACAATCAGCCCCAGCATTTT.

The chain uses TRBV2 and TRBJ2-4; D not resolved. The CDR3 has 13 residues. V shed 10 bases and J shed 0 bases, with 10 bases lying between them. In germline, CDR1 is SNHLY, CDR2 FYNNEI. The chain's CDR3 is CATRPLAKNIQYF. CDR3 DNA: TGTGCCACGAGGCCCCTAGCCAAAAACATTCAGTACTTC.

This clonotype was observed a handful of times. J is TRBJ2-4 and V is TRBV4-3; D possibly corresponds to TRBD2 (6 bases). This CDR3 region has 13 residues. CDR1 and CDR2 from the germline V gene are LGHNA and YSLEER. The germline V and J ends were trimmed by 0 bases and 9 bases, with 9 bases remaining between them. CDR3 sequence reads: CASSQDRRGIQYF. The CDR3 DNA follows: TGCGCCAGCAGCCAAGATCGGCGGGGCATTCAGTACTTC.

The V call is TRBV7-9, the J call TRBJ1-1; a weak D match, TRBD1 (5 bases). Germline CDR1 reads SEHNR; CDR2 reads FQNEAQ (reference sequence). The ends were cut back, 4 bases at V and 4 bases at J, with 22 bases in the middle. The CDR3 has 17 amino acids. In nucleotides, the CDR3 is TGTGCCAGCAGCTATTGGGGAAAATCCGGGAGGGGCACTGAAGCTTTCTTT. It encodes CASSYWGKSGRGTEAFF.

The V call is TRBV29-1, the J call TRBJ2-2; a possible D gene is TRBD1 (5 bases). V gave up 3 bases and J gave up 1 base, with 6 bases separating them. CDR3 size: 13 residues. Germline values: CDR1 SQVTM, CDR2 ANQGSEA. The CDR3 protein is CSVDQGNTGELFF. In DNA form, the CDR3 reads TGCAGCGTTGATCAGGGGAACACCGGGGAGCTGTTTTTT.

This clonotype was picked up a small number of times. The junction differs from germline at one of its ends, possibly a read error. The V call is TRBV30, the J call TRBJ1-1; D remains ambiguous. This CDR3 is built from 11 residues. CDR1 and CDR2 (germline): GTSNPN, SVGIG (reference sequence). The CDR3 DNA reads TGTGCCTGGAGTAGACTGACCCTGCGCCTCTTT. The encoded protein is CAWSRLTLRLF.